These 25 T cell receptor beta chains originate from one sample sequenced in a study of shared clonotypes between healthy human individuals. Here immunoSEQ multiplex PCR was the method, and the copy in TCRdb shows in-frame clones only, minus some. The sample shows about 730,000 clones, 72% of them seen only once. The specimen sequenced was memory CD4+ T cells sorted from blood. The subset was: CD45RA-negative fraction. Receptors were obtained from a woman aged 25 to 39 in good health.

The V gene is TRBV4-2, the J gene TRBJ2-2; D gene ambiguous. This CDR3 is built from 14 residues. Trimming shortened V by 0 bases and J by 5 bases, and 7 bases separated the two germline ends. Looked up from germline, CDR1 is LGHNA and CDR2 is YNFKEQ. CDR3 in amino acids: CASSQELGTGELFF. CDR3 coding DNA: TGTGCCAGCAGCCAAGAGCTCGGAACCGGGGAGCTGTTTTTT.

V gene TRBV16 combines with J gene TRBJ2-5; 12 bases map to TRBD2. CDR3 length equals 15 residues. V lost 2 bases, J lost 5 bases, and 3 bases stayed unmatched. Looked up from germline, CDR1 is KGHSY and CDR2 is FQNENV. This CDR3 is CASSQTGTSGETQYF. The DNA for the CDR3 is TGTGCCAGCAGCCAAACTGGGACTAGCGGGGAGACCCAGTACTTC.

The V call is TRBV6-1, the J call TRBJ2-2; D is undetermined. V lost 6 bases and J 1 base, leaving 6 bases between the germline ends. Germline values: CDR1 MNHNS, CDR2 SASEGT. The CDR3 extends over 13 amino acids. DNA for the CDR3: TGTGCCAGCAGAATGGGGAACACCGGGGAGCTGTTTTTT. Translation gives CASRMGNTGELFF.

The chain has TRBV5-4 and TRBJ2-1; a possible D gene is TRBD2 (6 bases). V was trimmed by 0 bases and J by 9 bases, leaving 16 bases between them. Germline V lookup: CDR1 SGHNT, CDR2 YYREEE (reference sequence). CDR3 size: 15 residues. The CDR3 DNA reads as TGTGCCAGCAGCTTGGGACACCCCCTCGGGAGTGAGCAGTTCTTC. Amino acid sequence: CASSLGHPLGSEQFF.

The chain is built from TRBV19 and TRBJ1-5; TRBD1 is a possible D gene (5 bases). The CDR3 is made up of 14 amino acids. The germline V and J ends were trimmed by 4 bases and 7 bases, with 14 bases remaining between them. CDR1 and CDR2 (germline): LNHDA, SQIVND (reference sequence). The CDR3 region has the DNA TGTGCCAGTAGTACCGCCGATGGGGGGCAGCCCCAGCATTTT. Translating it yields CASSTADGGQPQHF.

The chain recombines TRBV7-7 with TRBJ1-5; D gene unclear. Trimming stripped 1 base from V and 0 bases from J, with 25 bases between. This CDR3 comprises 21 residues. Germline V gene data show CDR1 as SSHAT and CDR2 as FNYEAQ (reference sequence). CDR3 nucleotide sequence: TGTGCCAGCAGCTTAGTCGCTCTAGGGTCCCCCCCACCGGATAGCAATCAGCCCCAGCATTTT. Translation: CASSLVALGSPPPDSNQPQHF.

The chain employs TRBV6-4 and TRBJ2-7; unclear D gene. Germline assignment: CDR1 MRHNA and CDR2 SNTAGT. Trimming pared 2 bases from V and 2 bases from J, leaving 19 bases between. CDR3 size: 17 residues. The CDR3 DNA sequence: TGTGCCAGCAGTGACCCGTCACCCCCAGGCCTCCCCTACGAGCAGTACTTC. It specifies CASSDPSPPGLPYEQYF.

As to this clone: Different DNA sequences within this sample yield the same CDR3. The chain joins TRBV2 to TRBJ2-7; D remains unclear. In germline, CDR1 is SNHLY, CDR2 FYNNEI. V was trimmed by 4 bases and J by 3 bases, leaving 7 bases between them. This CDR3 contains 12 residues. For the CDR3, the DNA is TGTGCCAGCAGTGCTAAGGGCTACGAGCAGTACTTC. It specifies CASSAKGYEQYF.

V gene TRBV5-1 combines with J gene TRBJ2-1; 8 positions agree with TRBD1. With 1 base clipped from V and 2 bases from J, the junction kept 2 bases outside the gene matches. CDR1 is SGHRS and CDR2 is YFSETQ in the germline V gene. This CDR3 is built from 15 residues. The chain's CDR3 is CASSLNRGAYNEQFF. For the CDR3, the DNA is TGCGCCAGCAGCTTGAACAGGGGGGCCTACAATGAGCAGTTCTTC.

The V call is TRBV4-2, the J call TRBJ1-1; D call uncertain. Trimming shortened V by 0 bases and J by 5 bases, and 10 bases separated the two germline ends. The V gene's germline CDR1 is LGHNA and CDR2 YNFKEQ. CDR3 size: 14 residues. Here the CDR3 DNA reads TGTGCCAGCAGCCAAGATTCATTGCAGACTGAAGCTTTCTTT. It translates to CASSQDSLQTEAFF.

This clone has a handful of counts. The chain is built from TRBV19 and TRBJ2-3, with D uncertain. This CDR3 comprises 12 residues. The germline gives CDR1 LNHDA, CDR2 SQIVND (reference sequence). V lost 3 bases, J lost 4 bases, and 5 bases lay in between. CDR3 sequence: CASSIQADTQYF. CDR3 DNA sequence: TGTGCCAGTAGTATCCAGGCAGATACGCAGTATTTT.

CDR3 DNA: TGTGCCAGCAGTTCGGACAGACTCCACACCGGGGAGCTGTTTTTT. This encodes CASSSDRLHTGELFF. The rearrangement uses TRBV6-1 and TRBJ2-2, with a possible D match to TRBD1 (6 bases). V was clipped by 5 bases and J by 3 bases, with 13 bases between them. The CDR3 has 15 residues. Germline CDR1 MNHNS, CDR2 SASEGT.

This clone was seen once. The V gene is TRBV28, the J gene TRBJ2-1; the match to TRBD2 covers 14 bases. V dropped 5 bases and J dropped 8; count of bases not matched to a gene: 8. The CDR3 is 16 residues long. Germline V gene data show CDR1 as MDHEN and CDR2 as SYDVKM. DNA of the CDR3: TGTGCCAGCAGTCCGGGACTAGCGGGAGAGGATTATGAGCAGTTCTTC. It yields the protein CASSPGLAGEDYEQFF.

This clone was observed a single time. The rearrangement links TRBV5-4 to TRBJ2-7; tentatively, D is TRBD2 (6 bases). Germline CDR1 SGHNT, CDR2 YYREEE (reference sequence). V was trimmed by 4 bases and J by 2 bases, leaving 16 bases between them. The CDR3 has 15 amino acids. The DNA of the CDR3 is TGTGCCAGCAGCCCTGGGGGGTTTGGACCCTACGAGCAGTACTTC. This gives the protein CASSPGGFGPYEQYF.

The chain joins TRBV7-2 to TRBJ1-2; D ambiguous. V lost 4 bases, J lost 2 bases, and 11 bases lay in between. Germline V CDR1 and CDR2: SGHTA, FQGNSA. The CDR3 covers 14 residues. The CDR3 sequence: CASSSGARNYGYTF. The CDR3 region has the DNA TGTGCCAGCAGCTCAGGAGCCCGCAACTATGGCTACACCTTC.

This chain links TRBV27 with TRBJ1-2; no clear D gene. V was trimmed by 4 bases and J by 9 bases, leaving 18 bases between them. The CDR3 runs 14 residues. CDR1 is MNHEY and CDR2 is SMNVEV in the germline V gene (reference sequence). CDR3 nucleotides: TGTGCCAGCAGTTCGCCCACAGATCGTAAAAGCTACACCTTC. It codes for CASSSPTDRKSYTF.

A note on this clone: The same CDR3 arises from other DNA sequences in this sample as well. The genes are TRBV5-1 and TRBJ2-1; D is perhaps TRBD1 or TRBD2 (5 bases each). Germline CDR1 is SGHRS and CDR2 is YFSETQ. This CDR3 has 15 residues. Trimming pared 0 bases from V and 6 bases from J, leaving 13 bases between. CDR3 nucleotide sequence: TGCGCCAGCAGCTTGGGGGACCGAGATAGCAATGAGCAGTTCTTC. Translation gives CASSLGDRDSNEQFF.

This clone came up many times. This chain uses TRBV6-6 with TRBJ2-2; D unclear. Per the germline V gene, CDR1 is MNHNY and CDR2 is SVGAGI (reference sequence). The CDR3 sequence is 16 residues long. V was shortened by 0 bases and J by 1 base, with 9 bases between the two germline ends. The CDR3 nucleotides are TGTGCCAGCAGTTACTCCAGGCGCTTGAACACCGGGGAGCTGTTTTTT. It translates to CASSYSRRLNTGELFF.

The count of this clone is one. V usage is TRBV10-1 and J usage is TRBJ2-7; TRBD1 matches at 8 bases. V lost 5 bases and J lost 6; bases outside the gene matches: 6. The germline V gene encodes CDR1 WNHNN and CDR2 SYGVQD (reference sequence). CDR3 length equals 13 residues. The CDR3 sequence: CASSPGQGGEQYF. CDR3 sequence (DNA): TGCGCCAGCAGTCCTGGACAGGGAGGCGAGCAGTACTTC.

The gene calls are TRBV28 and TRBJ2-7; D not resolved. The CDR3 spans 14 residues. In germline, CDR1 is MDHEN, CDR2 SYDVKM. V lost 4 bases to trimming and J lost 2 bases, with 12 bases between them. CDR3 in DNA: TGTGCCAGCAGTTCAAATCTTCCCCCCTACGAGCAGTACTTC. Protein: CASSSNLPPYEQYF.

The V call is TRBV5-8, the J call TRBJ2-3; tentatively, D is TRBD1 (6 bases). Trimming removed 6 bases from V and 1 base from J, with 12 bases in between. The germline V gene has CDR1 SGHTS and CDR2 YDEGEE. This CDR3 region has 14 residues. CDR3 in DNA: TGTGCCAGCAATAGACAGGTTGGCACAGATACGCAGTATTTT. Protein sequence: CASNRQVGTDTQYF.

This sequence joins TRBV5-1 and TRBJ2-7, with TRBD1 identical over 7 bases. V dropped 4 bases and J dropped 2; count of bases not matched to a gene: 9. The CDR3 is made up of 15 amino acids. CDR1 and CDR2 from the germline V gene are SGHRS and YFSETQ. The CDR3 nucleotides are TGCGCCAGCAGCCCCTGGGACAGACTCACCTACGAGCAGTACTTC. Translated, it gives CASSPWDRLTYEQYF.

This clone was seen only once. The chain has TRBV5-1 and TRBJ2-1; 7 bases agree with TRBD1. The CDR3 loop spans 16 amino acids. The V gene's germline CDR1 is SGHRS and CDR2 YFSETQ. The ends lost 7 bases at V and 4 bases at J; junction bases unmatched: 14. CDR3: CASATFPTGKYNEQFF. CDR3 sequence (DNA): TGCGCCAGCGCTACATTTCCGACAGGGAAGTACAATGAGCAGTTCTTC. Drawing the rest from reference TRBV5-1 and TRBJ2-1, the complete variable domain is KAGVTQTPRYLIKTRGQQVTLSCSPISGHRSVSWYQQTPGQGLQFLFEYFSETQRNKGNFPGRFSGRQFSNSRSEMNVSTLELGDSALYLCASATFPTGKYNEQFFGPGTRLTVL.

A few counts support this clone. The J gene is TRBJ1-1, the V gene TRBV27; the match to TRBD1 covers 11 bases. This CDR3 contains 17 residues. With 7 bases clipped from V and 0 bases from J, the junction kept 10 bases outside the gene matches. Germline V gene lookup returns CDR1 MNHEY and CDR2 SMNVEV (reference sequence). CDR3 sequence (DNA): TGTGCCAGCAACAGAGGGACAGGGGGGCCCGTGAACACTGAAGCTTTCTTT. It codes for CASNRGTGGPVNTEAFF.

CDR3 region: CASSQGGAAEEGTQYF. The CDR3 nucleotides read TGTGCCAGCAGCCAAGGAGGGGCCGCGGAGGAGGGGACCCAGTACTTC. This rearrangement joins TRBV4-2 to TRBJ2-5; possible D gene TRBD2, 6 bases. The CDR3 loop spans 16 amino acids. V dropped 1 base and J dropped 7 bases, with 19 bases sitting between them. Germline loops: CDR1 LGHNA, CDR2 YNFKEQ.